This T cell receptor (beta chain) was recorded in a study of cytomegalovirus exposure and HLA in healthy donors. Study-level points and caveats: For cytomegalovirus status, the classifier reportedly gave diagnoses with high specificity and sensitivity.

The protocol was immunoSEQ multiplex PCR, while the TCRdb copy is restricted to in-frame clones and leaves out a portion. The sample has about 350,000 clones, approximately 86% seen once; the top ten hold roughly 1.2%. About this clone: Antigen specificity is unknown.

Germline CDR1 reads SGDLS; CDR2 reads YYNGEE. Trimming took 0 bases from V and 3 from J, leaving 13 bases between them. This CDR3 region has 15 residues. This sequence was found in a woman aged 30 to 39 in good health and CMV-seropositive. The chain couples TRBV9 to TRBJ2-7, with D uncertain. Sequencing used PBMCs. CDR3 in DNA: TGTGCCAGCAGCGTAGGACGGAACCCCGGCTACGAGCAGTACTTC. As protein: CASSVGRNPGYEQYF. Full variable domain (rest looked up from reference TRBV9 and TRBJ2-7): DSGVTQTPKHLITATGQRVTLRCSPRSGDLSVYWYQQSLDQGLQFLIQYYNGEERAKGNILERFSAQQFPDLHSELNLSSLELGDSALYFCASSVGRNPGYEQYFGPGTRLTVT.